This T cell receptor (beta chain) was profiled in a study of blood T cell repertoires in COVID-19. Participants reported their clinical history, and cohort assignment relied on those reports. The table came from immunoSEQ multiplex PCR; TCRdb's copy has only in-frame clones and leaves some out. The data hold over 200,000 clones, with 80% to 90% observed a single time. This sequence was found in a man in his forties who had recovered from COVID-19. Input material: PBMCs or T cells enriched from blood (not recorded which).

In DNA form, the CDR3 reads TGTGCCAGCAGCCAAGAGACCGATCTTCGGGGTGAGCAGTACTTC. As protein: CASSQETDLRGEQYF. The chain links TRBV4-2 to TRBJ2-7; D is perhaps TRBD2 (5 bases). CDR1 and CDR2 from the germline V gene are LGHNA and YNFKEQ. Trimming took off 0 bases at V and 7 bases at J, with 16 bases between the two ends. CDR3 length: 15 amino acids.